This T cell receptor (beta chain) appears in the sequencing data of a study of OX40 agonist ivuxolimab in advanced cancers. CDR3 length: 14 amino acids. Germline V lookup: CDR1 SGDLS, CDR2 YYNGEE. V lost 0 bases, J lost 10 bases, and 9 bases stayed unmatched. Measured with immunoSEQ multiplex PCR; TCRdb has only the in-frame clones, and not every one. This sample yields roughly 140,000 clones, of which 85% to 95% are seen a single time; about 0.33% belongs to the top ten. The material was CD4+ or CD8+ T cells sorted from blood, obtained in a trial of the OX40 agonist ivuxolimab. The V call is TRBV9, the J call TRBJ1-1, with TRBD1 matching 7 bases. The receptor was derived from an adult with an advanced solid tumor such as melanoma, head and neck, liver or kidney cancer. CDR3 protein: CASSVVTGTEGAFF. CDR3 bases: TGTGCCAGCAGCGTAGTGACAGGGACGGAGGGAGCTTTCTTT. Based on the CDR3 plus reference TRBV9 and TRBJ1-1, the full variable domain is DSGVTQTPKHLITATGQRVTLRCSPRSGDLSVYWYQQSLDQGLQFLIQYYNGEERAKGNILERFSAQQFPDLHSELNLSSLELGDSALYFCASSVVTGTEGAFFGQGTRLTVV.